This is a list of T cell receptor beta chains from one sample in a study of neurological immune-mediated disorders. TCRdb used MiXCR to reprocess the 5' RACE reads, holding one entry per CDR3 protein. The sample carries roughly 76,000 distinct CDR3 sequences, 2.5% to 4% recorded once. Sample: PBMCs. These receptors originate from a woman in her forties or fifties with multiple sclerosis. The CDR3 runs from the conserved cysteine through the conserved F or W. A D gene is named only where the DNA matches it firmly. Clone sizes are given selectively: once, few, many, or a class where the clone is expanded.

clone_size | d_call | j_call | v_call | cdr3_nt | cdr3_aa
many | . | TRBJ2-7 | TRBV29-1 | TGCAGCGTGGCAGGGGCCCGAACCTACGAGCAGTACTTC | CSVAGARTYEQYF
many | . | TRBJ1-6 | TRBV12-3/TRBV12-4 | TGTGCCAGCAGAATGGGGGCGAATTCACCCCTCCACTTT | CASRMGANSPLHF
many | . | TRBJ2-5 | TRBV6-5 | TGTGCCACGGGCCGGGAAGAGACCCAGTACTTC | CATGREETQYF
many | . | TRBJ2-7 | TRBV20-1 | TGCAGTGCTCTAAGGTCGGGGGCTTACGAGCAGTACTTC | CSALRSGAYEQYF
. | TRBD1 | TRBJ1-1 | TRBV11-2 | TGTGCCACCCGGGACAGGGACATGAACACTGAAGCTTTCTTT | CATRDRDMNTEAFF
many | TRBD1 | TRBJ2-5 | TRBV11-3 | TGTGCCAGCAGCCGGGGACAGGGATCGTGGGAGACCCAGTACTTC | CASSRGQGSWETQYF
many | TRBD1 | TRBJ1-5 | TRBV6-5 | TGTGCCAGCAGTTCCAGACAGGGAGGCTCGCAGCCCCAGCATTTT | CASSSRQGGSQPQHF
many | . | TRBJ2-1 | TRBV7-2 | TGTGCCAGCAGCTTAGCGGGCCCTGGGGCTGGCAATGAGCAGTTCTTC | CASSLAGPGAGNEQFF
many | . | TRBJ2-7 | TRBV20-1 | TGCAGTGCTGGCAACTACGAGCAGTACTTC | CSAGNYEQYF
many | . | TRBJ2-1 | TRBV18 | TGTGCCAGCTCACCTGTAAGTAGTTATCGCTACAATGAGCAGTTCTTC | CASSPVSSYRYNEQFF
many | . | TRBJ1-2 | TRBV7-2 | TGTGCCAGCAGCTTACCCGGGACAAGACTCTATGGCTACACCTTC | CASSLPGTRLYGYTF
many | TRBD1 | TRBJ2-7 | TRBV20-1 | TGCAGTGCTCCCCGGACAGGGAGGCTCCACGAGCAGTACTTC | CSAPRTGRLHEQYF
many | . | TRBJ2-2 | TRBV4-3 | TGCGCCAGCAGCCAAGCGGGACCCACGAACACCGGGGAGCTGTTTTTT | CASSQAGPTNTGELFF
many | . | TRBJ2-1 | TRBV5-1 | TGCGCCAGCAGCTTGTCCGGCGGTTCCTACAATGAGCAGTTCTTC | CASSLSGGSYNEQFF
many | TRBD1 | TRBJ2-7 | TRBV5-5 | TGTGCCAGCAGCCCCGGGACAGCCCCTGTCTACGAGCAGTACTTC | CASSPGTAPVYEQYF
many | . | TRBJ2-5 | TRBV6-2/TRBV6-3 | TGTGCCACCGCCCCGGTGCGGGCCGGGGAGACCCAGTACTTC | CATAPVRAGETQYF
many | . | TRBJ2-6 | TRBV7-9 | TGTGCCAGCAGCTTACCATGGGCTAAGGCCTCTGGGGCCAACGTCCTGACTTTC | CASSLPWAKASGANVLTF
many | TRBD1 | TRBJ2-7 | TRBV10-1 | TGCGCCAGCAGCGGAAAGAGGGGGCCCTACGAGCAGTACTTC | CASSGKRGPYEQYF
many | . | TRBJ1-1 | TRBV3-1 | TGTGCCAGCAGCCAAGAGATTTCTATTACTGAAGCTTTCTTT | CASSQEISITEAFF
. | . | TRBJ2-5 | TRBV15 | TGTGCCACCAGCCCCTCCACCAGCGGGCGCCAAGAGACCCAGTACTTC | CATSPSTSGRQETQYF
many | . | TRBJ2-1 | TRBV12-3/TRBV12-4 | TGTGCCAGCAGTTCCTCCATCACTTACAATGAGCAGTTCTTC | CASSSSITYNEQFF
many | . | TRBJ2-2 | TRBV7-2 | TGTGCCAGCAGCCTGCTCGGCAACTCCGTAGTCGCCGGGGAGCTGTTTTTT | CASSLLGNSVVAGELFF
many | . | TRBJ2-5 | TRBV12-3/TRBV12-4 | TGTGCCAGCAGTCCCGACCCGGACGGCCAAGAGACCCAGTACTTC | CASSPDPDGQETQYF
many | . | TRBJ1-5 | TRBV12-3/TRBV12-4 | TGTGCCAGCAGTTTTGGGATGAATCAGCCCCAGCATTTT | CASSFGMNQPQHF
many | TRBD1 | TRBJ1-3 | TRBV29-1 | TGCAGCGTTCAAACAGGGGGCAGAGGAAACACCATATATTTT | CSVQTGGRGNTIYF
many | . | TRBJ2-5 | TRBV5-6 | TGTGCCAGCAGCGACCCCGGAGCGGCTCAAGAGACCCAGTACTTC | CASSDPGAAQETQYF
many | TRBD1 | TRBJ1-2 | TRBV5-1 | TGCGCCAGCAGCGAGGGACAGGGAGGTGGCTACACCTTC | CASSEGQGGGYTF
many | . | TRBJ1-1 | TRBV5-6 | TGTGCCAGCAGCCCCAGGGTCATGAACACTGAAGCTTTCTTT | CASSPRVMNTEAFF
many | TRBD1 | TRBJ2-1 | TRBV7-2 | TGTGCCAGCAGCCTTGGGACAGGGAATAAGAATGAGCAGTTCTTC | CASSLGTGNKNEQFF
many | TRBD2 | TRBJ2-3 | TRBV10-3 | TGTGCCATCAGTGAGGACGGGGGGGACACAGATACGCAGTATTTT | CAISEDGGDTDTQYF
many | TRBD2 | TRBJ2-7 | TRBV7-2 | TGTGCCAGCAGCTTAAATCGACTAGCGGGAGTACGGGAGCAGTACTTC | CASSLNRLAGVREQYF
many | TRBD2 | TRBJ2-7 | TRBV5-1 | TGCGCCAGCAGCTTGGGTGGGAGGGCCTACGAGCAGTACTTC | CASSLGGRAYEQYF
many | . | TRBJ2-3 | TRBV28 | TGTGCCAGCAGTTTCCCCGCAGATACGCAGTATTTT | CASSFPADTQYF
. | . | TRBJ1-1 | TRBV7-9 | TGTGCCAGCAGCCTGGGCCTAATATGGGACGATGAAGCTTTCTTT | CASSLGLIWDDEAFF
many | . | TRBJ1-4 | TRBV5-1 | TGCGCCAGCAGCCCGGGCCCTGATGAAAAACTGTTTTTT | CASSPGPDEKLFF
many | . | TRBJ1-6 | TRBV7-9 | TGTGCCAGCGACCCTTTAATGGGGCGCGGAAATTCACCCCTCCACTTT | CASDPLMGRGNSPLHF
many | . | TRBJ1-1 | TRBV3-1 | TGTGCCAGCAGCCATGCCGGGGTAGGGGGCACTGAAGCTTTCTTT | CASSHAGVGGTEAFF
many | TRBD1 | TRBJ2-3 | TRBV18 | TGTGCCAGCTCACCTCAGGACAGGGGTAATCGAGATACGCAGTATTTT | CASSPQDRGNRDTQYF
many | . | TRBJ2-1 | TRBV6-5 | TGTGCCAGCAGTCAGTTAGCACAGGGTAATGAGCAGTTCTTC | CASSQLAQGNEQFF
many | . | TRBJ1-6 | TRBV12-3/TRBV12-4 | TGTGCCAGCAGTTTAGGGGCCGGCAATTCACCCCTCCACTTT | CASSLGAGNSPLHF
many | TRBD1 | TRBJ2-2 | TRBV4-1 | TGCGCCAGCAGCCAAAGGACAGGCAGAACCGGGGAGCTGTTTTTT | CASSQRTGRTGELFF
many | TRBD1 | TRBJ1-5 | TRBV20-1 | TGCAGTGCTCCCCCCGGGGTCCCAGGGGGCGGGGTCGGGCAGCCCCAGCATTTT | CSAPPGVPGGGVGQPQHF